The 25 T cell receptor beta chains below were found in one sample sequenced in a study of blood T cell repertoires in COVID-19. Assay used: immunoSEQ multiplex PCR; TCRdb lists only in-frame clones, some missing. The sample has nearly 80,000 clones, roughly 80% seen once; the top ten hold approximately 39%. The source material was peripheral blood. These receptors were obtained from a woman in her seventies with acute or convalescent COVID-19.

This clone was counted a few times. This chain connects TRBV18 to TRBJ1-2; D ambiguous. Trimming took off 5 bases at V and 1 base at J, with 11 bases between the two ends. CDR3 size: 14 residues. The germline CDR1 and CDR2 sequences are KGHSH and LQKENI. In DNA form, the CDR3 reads TGTGCCAGCTCATCATCGGGTTATAACTATGGCTACACCTTC. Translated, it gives CASSSSGYNYGYTF.

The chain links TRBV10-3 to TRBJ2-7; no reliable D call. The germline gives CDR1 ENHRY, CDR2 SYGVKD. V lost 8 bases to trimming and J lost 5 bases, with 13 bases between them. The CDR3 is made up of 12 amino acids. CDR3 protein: CAISAVQDEQYF. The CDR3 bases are TGTGCCATCTCAGCTGTTCAGGACGAGCAGTACTTC.

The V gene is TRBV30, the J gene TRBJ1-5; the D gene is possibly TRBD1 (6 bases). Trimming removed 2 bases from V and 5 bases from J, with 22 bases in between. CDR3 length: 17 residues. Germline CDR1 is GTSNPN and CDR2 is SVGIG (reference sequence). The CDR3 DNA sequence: TGTGCCTGGAGTCCTAGGGTGGGGGGGCAGATCCATCAGCCCCAGCATTTT. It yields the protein CAWSPRVGGQIHQPQHF.

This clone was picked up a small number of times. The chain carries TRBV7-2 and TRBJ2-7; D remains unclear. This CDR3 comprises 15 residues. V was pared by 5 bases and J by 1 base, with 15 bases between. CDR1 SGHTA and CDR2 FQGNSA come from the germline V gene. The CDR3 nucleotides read TGTGCCAGCAGCAGAATGATCGCGGTATCCTACGAGCAGTACTTC. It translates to CASSRMIAVSYEQYF.

The chain's CDR3 is CASSPRTGPLYGYTF. The CDR3 DNA is TGTGCCAGCAGCCCCAGGACAGGGCCACTCTATGGCTACACCTTC. V usage is TRBV7-2 and J usage is TRBJ1-2; 8 nucleotides agree with TRBD1. The V and J ends lost 5 bases and 4 bases, in that order; junction bases with no gene match: 9. Per the germline V gene, CDR1 is SGHTA and CDR2 is FQGNSA. CDR3 length equals 15 residues.

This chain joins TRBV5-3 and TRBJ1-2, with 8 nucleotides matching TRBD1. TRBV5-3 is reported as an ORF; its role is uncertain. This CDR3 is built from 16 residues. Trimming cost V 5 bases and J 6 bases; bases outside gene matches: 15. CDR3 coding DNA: TGTGCCAGAAGGGATAGCCTTGAGACAGGGGTAGATGGCTACACCTTC. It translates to CARRDSLETGVDGYTF.

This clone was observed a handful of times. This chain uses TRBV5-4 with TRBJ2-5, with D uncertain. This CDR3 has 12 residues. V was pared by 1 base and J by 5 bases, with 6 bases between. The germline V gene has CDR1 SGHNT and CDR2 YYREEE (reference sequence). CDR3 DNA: TGTGCCAGCAGCTTGTCGGGTGAGACCCAGTACTTC. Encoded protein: CASSLSGETQYF.

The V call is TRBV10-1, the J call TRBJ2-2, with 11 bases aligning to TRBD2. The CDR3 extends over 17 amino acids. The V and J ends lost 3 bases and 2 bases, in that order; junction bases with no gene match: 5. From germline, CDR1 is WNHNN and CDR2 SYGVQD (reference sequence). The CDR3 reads CASSDWGLADNTGELFF. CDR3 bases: TGCGCCAGCAGTGATTGGGGACTAGCGGATAACACCGGGGAGCTGTTTTTT.

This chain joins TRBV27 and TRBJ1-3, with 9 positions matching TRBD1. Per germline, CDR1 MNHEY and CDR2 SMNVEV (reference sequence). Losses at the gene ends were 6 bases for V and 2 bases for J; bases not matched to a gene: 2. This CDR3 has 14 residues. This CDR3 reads CASSWTGAGNTIYF. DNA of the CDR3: TGTGCCAGCAGCTGGACAGGGGCTGGAAACACCATATATTTT.

The CDR3 is CASSTTGTGDGYTF. The CDR3 DNA follows: TGTGCCAGTAGTACTACAGGGACGGGTGATGGCTACACCTTC. The V and J genes are TRBV19 and TRBJ1-2; TRBD1 might be the D (6 bases). Germline-derived CDR1 and CDR2 are LNHDA and SQIVND (reference sequence). CDR3 length: 14 residues. V was cut by 4 bases and J by 6 bases, with 15 bases left in between.

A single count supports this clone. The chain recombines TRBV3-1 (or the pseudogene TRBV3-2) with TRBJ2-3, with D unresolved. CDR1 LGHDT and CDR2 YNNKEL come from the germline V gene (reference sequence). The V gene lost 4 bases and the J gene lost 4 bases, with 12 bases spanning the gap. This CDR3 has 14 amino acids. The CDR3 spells CASSRYRDSDTQYF. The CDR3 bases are TGTGCCAGCAGCCGATACCGAGATTCAGATACGCAGTATTTT.

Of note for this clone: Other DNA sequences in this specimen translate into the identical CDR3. DNA of the CDR3: TGTGCCAGTAGCCCCACCGACAGGGAAGGCGAGCAGTACTTC. Encoded protein: CASSPTDREGEQYF. V and J are TRBV7-8 and TRBJ2-7; 7 bases match TRBD1. The trim removed 9 bases at V and 6 bases at J, leaving 14 bases unmatched. The V gene's germline CDR1 is SGHVS and CDR2 FQNEAQ. The CDR3 sequence is 14 residues long.

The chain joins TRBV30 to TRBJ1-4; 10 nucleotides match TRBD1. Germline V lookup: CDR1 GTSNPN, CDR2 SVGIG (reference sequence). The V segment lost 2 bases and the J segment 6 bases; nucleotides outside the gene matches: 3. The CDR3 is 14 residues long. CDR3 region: CAWSSGTGDEKLFF. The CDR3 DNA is TGTGCCTGGAGTTCCGGGACAGGGGATGAAAAACTGTTTTTT.

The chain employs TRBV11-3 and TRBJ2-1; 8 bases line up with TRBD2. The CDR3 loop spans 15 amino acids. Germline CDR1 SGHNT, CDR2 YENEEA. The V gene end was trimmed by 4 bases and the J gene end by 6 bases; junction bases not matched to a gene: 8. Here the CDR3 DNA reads TGTGCCAGCAGCTGGGGACTAGTAAACGGCAATGAGCAGTTCTTC. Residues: CASSWGLVNGNEQFF.

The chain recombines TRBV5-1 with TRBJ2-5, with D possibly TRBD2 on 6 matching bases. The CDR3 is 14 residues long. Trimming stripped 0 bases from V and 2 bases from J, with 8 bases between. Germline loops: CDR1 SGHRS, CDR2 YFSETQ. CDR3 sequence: CASSLGSGQETQYF. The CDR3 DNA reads TGCGCCAGCAGCTTGGGTAGCGGTCAAGAGACCCAGTACTTC.

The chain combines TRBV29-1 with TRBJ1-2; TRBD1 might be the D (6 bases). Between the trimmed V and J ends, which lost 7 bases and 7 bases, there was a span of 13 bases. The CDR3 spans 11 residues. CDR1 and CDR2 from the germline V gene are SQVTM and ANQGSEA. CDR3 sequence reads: CSALQGGGYTF. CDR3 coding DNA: TGCAGCGCTTTACAGGGCGGTGGCTACACCTTC.

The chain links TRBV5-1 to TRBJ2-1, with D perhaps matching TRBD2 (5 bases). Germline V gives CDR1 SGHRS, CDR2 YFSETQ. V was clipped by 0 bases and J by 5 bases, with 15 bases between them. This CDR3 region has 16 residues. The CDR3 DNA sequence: TGCGCCAGCAGCTTGGATCCGGGTGAGGGCAACAATGAGCAGTTCTTC. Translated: CASSLDPGEGNNEQFF.

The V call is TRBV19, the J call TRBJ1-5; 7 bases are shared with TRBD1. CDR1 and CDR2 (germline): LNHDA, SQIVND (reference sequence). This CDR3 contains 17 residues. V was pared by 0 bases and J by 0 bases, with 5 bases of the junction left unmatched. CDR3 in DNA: TGTGCCAGTAGTATAGAATGGGGACAGTATAGCAATCAGCCCCAGCATTTT. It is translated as CASSIEWGQYSNQPQHF.

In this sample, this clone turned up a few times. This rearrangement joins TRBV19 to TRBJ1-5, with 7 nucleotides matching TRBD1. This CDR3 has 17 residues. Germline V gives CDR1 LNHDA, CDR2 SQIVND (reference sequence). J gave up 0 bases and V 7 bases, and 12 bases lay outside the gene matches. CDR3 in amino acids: CASTLSIGDSSNQPQHF. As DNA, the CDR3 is TGTGCCAGTACCTTATCAATCGGGGACAGTAGCAATCAGCCCCAGCATTTT.

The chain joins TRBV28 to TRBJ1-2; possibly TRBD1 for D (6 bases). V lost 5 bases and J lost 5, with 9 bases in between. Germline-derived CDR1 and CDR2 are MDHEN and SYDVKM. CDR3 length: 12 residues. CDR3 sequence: CASSERGYGYTF. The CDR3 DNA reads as TGTGCCAGCAGTGAAAGGGGGTATGGCTACACCTTC.

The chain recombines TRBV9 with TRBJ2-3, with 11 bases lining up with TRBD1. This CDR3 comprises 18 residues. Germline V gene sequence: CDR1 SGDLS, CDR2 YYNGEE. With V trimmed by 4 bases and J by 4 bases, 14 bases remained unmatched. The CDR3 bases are TGTGCCAGCAGCAAACCTCCGGGACAGGGGGGACTCTCAGATACGCAGTATTTT. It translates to CASSKPPGQGGLSDTQYF.

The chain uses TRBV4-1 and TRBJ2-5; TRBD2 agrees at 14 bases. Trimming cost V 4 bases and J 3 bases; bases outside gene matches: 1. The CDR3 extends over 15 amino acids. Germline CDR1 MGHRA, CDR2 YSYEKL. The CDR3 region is CASSPGLAGEETQYF. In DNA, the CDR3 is TGCGCCAGCAGCCCGGGACTAGCGGGAGAAGAGACCCAGTACTTC.

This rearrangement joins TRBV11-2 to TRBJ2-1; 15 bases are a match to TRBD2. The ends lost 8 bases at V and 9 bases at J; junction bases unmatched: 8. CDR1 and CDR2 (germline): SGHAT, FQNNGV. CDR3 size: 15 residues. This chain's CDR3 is CASSRTSGRAFEQFF. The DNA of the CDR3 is TGTGCCAGCTCCAGGACTAGCGGGAGGGCCTTTGAGCAGTTCTTC.

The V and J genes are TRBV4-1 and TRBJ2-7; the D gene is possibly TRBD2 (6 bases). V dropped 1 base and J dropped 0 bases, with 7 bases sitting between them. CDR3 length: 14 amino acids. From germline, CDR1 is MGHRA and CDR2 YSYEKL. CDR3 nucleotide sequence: TGCGCCAGCAGCCAAGGGCGGGACTCCTACGAGCAGTACTTC. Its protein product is CASSQGRDSYEQYF.

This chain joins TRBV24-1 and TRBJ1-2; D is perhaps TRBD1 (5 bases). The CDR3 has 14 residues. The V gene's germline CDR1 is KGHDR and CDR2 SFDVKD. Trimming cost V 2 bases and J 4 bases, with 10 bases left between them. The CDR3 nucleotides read TGTGCCACCAGTGATTCTCAGGGTTTCTATGGCTACACCTTC. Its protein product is CATSDSQGFYGYTF.